Listed below are T cell receptor beta chains from one sample, sequenced in a study of blood T cell repertoires in COVID-19. Produced via immunoSEQ multiplex PCR; TCRdb's table is partial and in-frame only. The sample has roughly 250,000 clones; 75% to 90% are singletons. Sequencing used PBMCs or T cells enriched from blood (not recorded which). These receptors originate from a woman aged 30 to 39 with acute COVID-19. Both conserved end residues are part of each CDR3. The order of the fields is CDR3 protein, CDR3 DNA, clone size, V gene, J gene, D gene. The D gene is left open where the match is weak. Rows may omit the clone size; those that give it use once, few, many or a size class.

cdr3_aa: CASSAQGNPNYGYTF
cdr3_nt: TGTGCCAGCAGTGCACAGGGGAACCCTAACTATGGCTACACCTTC
clone_size: NA
v_call: TRBV2
j_call: TRBJ1-2
d_call: TRBD1

cdr3_aa: CASSTLDRYNEQFF
cdr3_nt: TGTGCCAGTAGTACCCTGGACAGGTACAATGAGCAGTTCTTC
clone_size: few
v_call: TRBV19
j_call: TRBJ2-1
d_call: TRBD1

cdr3_aa: CASRNAPGTVNSPLHF
cdr3_nt: TGTGCCAGTAGGAATGCCCCTGGGACAGTTAATTCACCCCTCCACTTT
clone_size: NA
v_call: TRBV19
j_call: TRBJ1-6
d_call: TRBD1

cdr3_aa: CASSEQGETQYF
cdr3_nt: TGTGCCAGCAGTGAACAGGGAGAGACCCAGTACTTC
clone_size: NA
v_call: TRBV6-1
j_call: TRBJ2-5
d_call: NA

cdr3_aa: CAIQRSSGNTIYF
cdr3_nt: TGCGCCATTCAGCGGAGCTCTGGAAACACCATATATTTT
clone_size: once
v_call: TRBV5-1
j_call: TRBJ1-3
d_call: NA

cdr3_aa: CASSYKGQGANYGYTF
cdr3_nt: TGTGCCAGCAGTTATAAGGGGCAGGGGGCGAACTATGGCTACACCTTC
clone_size: few
v_call: TRBV27
j_call: TRBJ1-2
d_call: TRBD1

cdr3_aa: CASSFFRSPEAFF
cdr3_nt: TGTGCCAGCAGCTTCTTTAGGAGTCCTGAAGCTTTCTTT
clone_size: NA
v_call: TRBV7-9
j_call: TRBJ1-1
d_call: NA

cdr3_aa: CASSQDFPPGLGSSHTRETQYF
cdr3_nt: TGTGCCAGCAGCCAAGATTTTCCCCCGGGACTAGGAAGCTCGCACACAAGAGAGACCCAGTACTTC
clone_size: once
v_call: TRBV4-2
j_call: TRBJ2-5
d_call: TRBD2

cdr3_aa: CASSIEKPGLVLIDTQYF
cdr3_nt: TGTGCCAGTAGTATAGAAAAACCGGGACTAGTTCTTATAGATACGCAGTATTTT
clone_size: NA
v_call: TRBV19
j_call: TRBJ2-3
d_call: TRBD2

cdr3_aa: CASSLAGGHTEAFF
cdr3_nt: TGTGCCAGCAGCCTCGCAGGGGGCCACACTGAAGCTTTCTTT
clone_size: once
v_call: TRBV2
j_call: TRBJ1-1
d_call: TRBD1

cdr3_aa: CASSLAPVDYEQYF
cdr3_nt: TGTGCCAGCAGCCTAGCCCCGGTGGACTACGAGCAGTACTTC
clone_size: NA
v_call: TRBV27
j_call: TRBJ2-7
d_call: NA